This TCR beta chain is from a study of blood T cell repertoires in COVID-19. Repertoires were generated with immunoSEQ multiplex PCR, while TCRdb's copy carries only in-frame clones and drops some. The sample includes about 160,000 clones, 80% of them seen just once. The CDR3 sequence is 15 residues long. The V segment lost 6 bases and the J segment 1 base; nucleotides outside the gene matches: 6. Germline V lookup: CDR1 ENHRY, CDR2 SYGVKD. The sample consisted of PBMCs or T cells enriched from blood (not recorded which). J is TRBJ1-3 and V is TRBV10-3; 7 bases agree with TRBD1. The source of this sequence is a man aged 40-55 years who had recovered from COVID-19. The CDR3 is CAIRRQGGSGNTIYF. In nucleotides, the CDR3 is TGTGCCATCAGGAGACAGGGTGGATCTGGAAACACCATATATTTT.